Given below is one TCR beta chain in context. PCR used 60 Vbeta primers and 13 Jbeta primers. Method: immunoSEQ multiplex PCR; TCRdb's copy keeps in-frame clones and lacks some. Its listing shows approximately 47,000 clones. CDR3 size: 15 residues. Germline CDR1 LNHDA, CDR2 SQIVND (reference sequence). The V and J ends lost 3 bases and 0 bases respectively, with 6 bases between them. The data derive from a study of cytomegalovirus exposure and HLA in healthy donors. This chain joins TRBV19 and TRBJ2-6; no definite D call. The sequenced material came from PBMCs. The TCR comes from a male donor in good health and CMV-seronegative. CDR3 residues: CASSIRISGANVLTF. In DNA form, the CDR3 reads TGTGCCAGTAGTATTCGTATCTCTGGGGCCAACGTCCTGACTTTC.